This T cell receptor beta chain is from a study of T-cell memory formation after mild COVID-19. The wider study: Largely, TCR clusters stayed within a single donor.

TCRdb redid the calling of the 5' RACE reads with MiXCR, one entry per CDR3 protein. In the table there are 200,000 to 250,000 distinct CDR3 sequences, 16% of which are singletons. Trimming took off 5 bases at V and 0 bases at J, with 8 bases between the two ends. The CDR3 extends over 13 amino acids. Germline V gene data show CDR1 as WSHSY and CDR2 as SAAADI. This TCR was sampled from a man between 18 and 29 years old who had mild COVID-19 (a few samples of this study predate the infection). Cell type and time point are not known. The chain links TRBV10-2 to TRBJ2-7; D is ambiguous. The source material was PBMCs or a T cell subset sorted from them (not recorded which). CDR3 loop: CASSFRNSYEQYF. CDR3 DNA sequence: TGCGCCAGCAGTTTCCGGAACTCCTACGAGCAGTACTTC.